A selection of T cell receptor beta chains follows, all from one sample in a study of blood T cell repertoires in COVID-19. Measured with immunoSEQ multiplex PCR; TCRdb has only the in-frame clones, and not every one. The table lists hundreds of thousands of clones, about 85% of them singletons. What was sequenced was peripheral blood. The receptors stem from a woman under 30 who had recovered from COVID-19. Both conserved end residues are part of each CDR3. The D gene is left open where the match is weak.

TRBV9	NA	TRBJ2-7	CASSAVAEHTYEQYF	TGTGCCAGCAGCGCTGTGGCGGAACACACCTACGAGCAGTACTTC
TRBV5-8	TRBD1	TRBJ2-1	CASSLKDREPIYNEQFF	TGTGCCAGCAGCTTAAAGGACAGGGAACCTATCTACAATGAGCAGTTCTTC
TRBV12-3/TRBV12-4	TRBD1	TRBJ1-5	CASRNRGKPQHF	TGTGCCAGCAGAAACAGGGGGAAGCCCCAGCATTTT
TRBV29-1	TRBD2	TRBJ2-7	CSAARSGAPYEQYF	TGCAGCGCTGCCAGGAGCGGGGCCCCCTACGAGCAGTACTTC
TRBV10-3	TRBD1	TRBJ1-5	CAIRGQGGNQPQHF	TGTGCCATCAGGGGACAGGGCGGGAATCAGCCCCAGCATTTT
TRBV5-4	TRBD2	TRBJ2-2	CASSPEWGEGHTGELFF	TGTGCCAGCAGCCCCGAGTGGGGGGAGGGTCACACCGGGGAGCTGTTTTTT
TRBV7-9	TRBD2	TRBJ2-7	CASSLDGGSSYEQYF	TGTGCCAGCAGCTTAGATGGCGGGAGCTCCTACGAGCAGTACTTC
TRBV6-5	NA	TRBJ2-1	CASSTGRGNEQFF	TGTGCCAGCTCGACAGGCAGAGGAAATGAGCAGTTCTTC
TRBV30	NA	TRBJ2-5	CAWSSSLDWPQETQYF	TGTGCCTGGAGTTCCTCACTGGACTGGCCTCAAGAGACCCAGTACTTC
TRBV11-3	NA	TRBJ2-1	CASSLDGSYNEQFF	TGTGCCAGCAGCTTAGACGGCTCCTACAATGAGCAGTTCTTC
TRBV19	NA	TRBJ2-7	CASSPAGFLRDYEQYF	TGTGCCAGTAGTCCCGCAGGGTTTTTGAGAGACTACGAGCAGTACTTC